The 16 T cell receptor beta chains in this list originate from one sample, sequenced in a study of cytotoxic CD8 clonotypes in ibrutinib-treated CLL. Measured with immunoSEQ multiplex PCR; TCRdb has only the in-frame clones, and not every one. This sample yields around 40,000 clones, of which roughly two thirds are seen a single time; roughly a tenth belongs to the top ten. Sequenced here: PBMCs, sampled at disease progression, from a patient treated with ibrutinib. These receptors were obtained from a human donor with chronic lymphocytic leukemia.

CDR3 region: CASSRGQGAGETQYF. The CDR3, as DNA: TGTGCCAGCAGTAGGGGACAGGGGGCGGGAGAGACCCAGTACTTC. The V and J genes are TRBV25-1 and TRBJ2-5, with 12 nucleotides matching TRBD1. The CDR3 has 15 amino acids. V shed 5 bases and J 4 bases; nucleotides not matched to a gene: 5. Germline V gene lookup returns CDR1 MGHDK and CDR2 SYGVNS.

This rearrangement joins TRBV7-9 to TRBJ2-1; D remains ambiguous. The CDR3 covers 15 residues. V shed 1 base and J shed 0 bases, with 7 bases lying between them. Germline V gene data show CDR1 as SEHNR and CDR2 as FQNEAQ (reference sequence). The chain's CDR3 is CASSLEWDSYNEQFF. Written as DNA, the CDR3 is TGTGCCAGCAGCTTAGAGTGGGACTCCTACAATGAGCAGTTCTTC.

The rearrangement joins TRBV2 to TRBJ1-1; no firm D call. This CDR3 is 13 amino acids long. The V end was cut by 6 bases, the J end by 0 bases, with 8 bases between. CDR1 and CDR2 from the germline V gene are SNHLY and FYNNEI. Written as DNA, the CDR3 is TGTGCCAGCAGCGGGAACTTGAACACTGAAGCTTTCTTT. Translated, it gives CASSGNLNTEAFF. The complete variable domain, with remaining parts taken from reference TRBV2 and TRBJ1-1, reads EPEVTQTPSHQVTQMGQEVILRCVPISNHLYFYWYRQILGQKVEFLVSFYNNEISEKSEIFDDQFSVERPDGSNFTLKIRSTKLEDSAMYFCASSGNLNTEAFFGQGTRLTVV.

Only a few counts were recorded for this clone. The genes are TRBV2 and TRBJ2-2, with 8 bases identical to TRBD2. Trimming took 7 bases from V and 4 from J; bases not matched to a gene: 5. Germline V gene sequence: CDR1 SNHLY, CDR2 FYNNEI. This CDR3 has 14 amino acids. This chain's CDR3 is CASKREGGTGELFF. Written as DNA, the CDR3 is TGTGCCAGCAAACGGGAGGGCGGCACCGGGGAGCTGTTTTTT. The entire variable domain, with the rest obtained from reference TRBV2 and TRBJ2-2, is as follows: EPEVTQTPSHQVTQMGQEVILRCVPISNHLYFYWYRQILGQKVEFLVSFYNNEISEKSEIFDDQFSVERPDGSNFTLKIRSTKLEDSAMYFCASKREGGTGELFFGEGSRLTVL.

In DNA form, the CDR3 reads TGCGCCAGCAGCTTGGAAGGCAGCCCCTACTACAATGAGCAGTTCTTC. Translating gives CASSLEGSPYYNEQFF. The genes are TRBV5-1 and TRBJ2-1; D remains unclear. Germline-derived CDR1 and CDR2 are SGHRS and YFSETQ. V shed 0 bases and J shed 3 bases, with 13 bases lying between them. The CDR3 totals 16 residues.

The chain links TRBV7-8 to TRBJ2-1, with D tentatively TRBD2 (6 bases). The CDR3 runs to 16 residues. Trimming took off 2 bases at V and 3 bases at J, with 14 bases between the two ends. Germline CDR1 SGHVS, CDR2 FQNEAQ. The CDR3: CASSLNAGTLYNEQFF. The CDR3 region has the DNA TGTGCCAGCAGCTTAAATGCAGGGACTCTCTACAATGAGCAGTTCTTC.

In its sample, this clone was seen a few times. The V call is TRBV5-1, the J call TRBJ2-5; no firm D call. Between the trimmed V and J ends, which lost 2 bases and 1 base, there was a span of 15 bases. Germline V gene lookup returns CDR1 SGHRS and CDR2 YFSETQ. This CDR3 comprises 16 residues. Here the CDR3 DNA reads TGCGCCAGCAGCTTCGGACCCTCGGCCGGCCAAGAGACCCAGTACTTC. It encodes CASSFGPSAGQETQYF.

This clone has just a few counts. The chain employs TRBV5-6 and TRBJ2-1; no definite D call. The CDR3 totals 13 residues. Germline loops: CDR1 SGHDT, CDR2 YYEEEE. V gave up 4 bases and J gave up 0 bases, with 5 bases separating them. In DNA, the CDR3 is TGTGCCAGCAGCCCTTACTCCTACAATGAGCAGTTCTTC. This encodes CASSPYSYNEQFF.

This chain joins TRBV29-1 and TRBJ2-3; 11 bases agree with TRBD2. The germline V gene has CDR1 SQVTM and CDR2 ANQGSEA. The CDR3 length is 14 residues. CDR3 bases: TGCGCTAGCGGGGGGAATGCCCCCCCAGATACGCAGTATTTT. This codes for CASGGNAPPDTQYF.

This clone was counted a few times. This chain connects TRBV6-6 to TRBJ1-2; D ambiguous. Germline CDR1 and CDR2: MNHNY and SVGAGI (reference sequence). CDR3 length: 11 amino acids. V gave up 4 bases and J gave up 8 bases, with 8 bases separating them. CDR3 loop: CASSSPRGYTF. In nucleotides, the CDR3 is TGTGCCAGCAGTTCTCCCAGGGGCTACACCTTC.

This clone appeared a few times. The chain couples TRBV6-5 to TRBJ2-2, with D unclear. Germline V CDR1 and CDR2: MNHEY, SVGAGI. V shed 0 bases and J shed 4 bases, with 9 bases lying between them. The CDR3 is 15 amino acids. The CDR3 DNA sequence: TGTGCCAGCAGTTACTCAATCGTCGCCACCGGGGAGCTGTTTTTT. This sequence encodes CASSYSIVATGELFF.

In its sample, this clone was seen once. The chain couples TRBV6-1 to TRBJ1-6; D gene uncertain. The V and J ends lost 3 bases and 7 bases respectively, with 13 bases between them. The CDR3 loop spans 15 amino acids. CDR1 is MNHNS, CDR2 SASEGT, per germline. The CDR3 loop is CASSEWGIGNSPLHF. CDR3 nucleotides: TGTGCCAGCAGTGAGTGGGGTATAGGCAATTCACCCCTCCACTTT.

The sample holds a few counts of this clone. This sequence joins TRBV7-2 and TRBJ2-7, with D unresolved. Between the trimmed V and J ends, which lost 5 bases and 0 bases, there was a span of 8 bases. This CDR3 has 13 amino acids. The germline gives CDR1 SGHTA, CDR2 FQGNSA. The DNA for the CDR3 is TGTGCCAGCAGCACAACAAGCTCCTACGAGCAGTACTTC. This gives the protein CASSTTSSYEQYF.

In this sample, this clone turned up a few times. This chain joins TRBV19 and TRBJ2-5, with D perhaps TRBD1 or TRBD2 (5 bases each). Germline lookup yields CDR1 LNHDA and CDR2 SQIVND (reference sequence). Trimming left V 5 bases short and J 0 bases short, with 10 bases between. The CDR3 extends over 14 amino acids. The CDR3 sequence is CASSGGVYQETQYF. CDR3 bases: TGTGCCAGTAGTGGGGGAGTTTACCAAGAGACCCAGTACTTC.

The rearrangement joins TRBV5-1 to TRBJ1-2; no reliable D call. The V gene's germline CDR1 is SGHRS and CDR2 YFSETQ. Trimming took 1 base from V and 4 from J, leaving 8 bases between them. The CDR3 is 13 residues long. DNA for the CDR3: TGCGCCAGCAGCTTGTCCGACGCCTATGGCTACACCTTC. Translating gives CASSLSDAYGYTF.

This clone was seen a few times. V gene TRBV5-4 combines with J gene TRBJ1-2; TRBD1 aligns across 7 bases. The germline V gene has CDR1 SGHNT and CDR2 YYREEE (reference sequence). J was trimmed by 6 bases and V by 3 bases; bases with no gene match: 11. This CDR3 contains 15 residues. The chain's CDR3 is CASSWTGTPGHGYTF. The CDR3 nucleotides read TGTGCCAGCAGCTGGACAGGTACACCCGGGCATGGCTACACCTTC.